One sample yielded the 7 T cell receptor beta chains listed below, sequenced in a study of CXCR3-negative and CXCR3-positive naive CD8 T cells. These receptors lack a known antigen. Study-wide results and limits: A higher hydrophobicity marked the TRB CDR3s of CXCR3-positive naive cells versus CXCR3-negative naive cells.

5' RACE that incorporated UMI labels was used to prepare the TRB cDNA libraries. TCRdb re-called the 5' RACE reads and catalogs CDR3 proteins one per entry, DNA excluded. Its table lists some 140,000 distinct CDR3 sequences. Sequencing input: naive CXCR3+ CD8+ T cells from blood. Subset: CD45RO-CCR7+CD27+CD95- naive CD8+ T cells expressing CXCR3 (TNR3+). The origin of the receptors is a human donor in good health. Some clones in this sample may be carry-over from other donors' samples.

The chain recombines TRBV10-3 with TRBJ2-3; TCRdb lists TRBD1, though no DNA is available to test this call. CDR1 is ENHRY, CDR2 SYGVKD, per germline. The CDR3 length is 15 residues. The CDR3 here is CAISSVSPGADTQYF.

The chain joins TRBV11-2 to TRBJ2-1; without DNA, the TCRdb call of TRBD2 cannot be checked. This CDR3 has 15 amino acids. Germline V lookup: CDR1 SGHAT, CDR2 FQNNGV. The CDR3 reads CASRALAGDYNEQFF.

CDR3 sequence reads: CASSPPPSSYEQYF. This sequence joins TRBV28 and TRBJ2-7; TCRdb's D call, TRBD1, is unchecked because there is no DNA. The CDR3 is made up of 14 amino acids. Germline V gene lookup returns CDR1 MDHEN and CDR2 SYDVKM.

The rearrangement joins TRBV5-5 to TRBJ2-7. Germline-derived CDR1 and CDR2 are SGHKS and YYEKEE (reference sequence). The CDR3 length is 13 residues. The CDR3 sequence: CASSWDRTYEQYF. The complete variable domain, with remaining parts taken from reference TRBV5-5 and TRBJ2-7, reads DAGVTQSPTHLIKTRGQQVTLRCSPISGHKSVSWYQQVLGQGPQFIFQYYEKEERGRGNFPDRFSARQFPNYSSELNVNALLLGDSALYLCASSWDRTYEQYFGPGTRLTVT.

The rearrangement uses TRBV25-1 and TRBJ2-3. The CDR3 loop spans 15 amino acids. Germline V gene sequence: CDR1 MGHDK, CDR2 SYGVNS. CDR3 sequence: CASSESISEPDTQYF.

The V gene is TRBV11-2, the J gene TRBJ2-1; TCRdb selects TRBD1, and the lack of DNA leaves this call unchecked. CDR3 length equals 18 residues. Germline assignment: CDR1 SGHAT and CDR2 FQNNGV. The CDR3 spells CASSQGWGGPSSYNEQFF.

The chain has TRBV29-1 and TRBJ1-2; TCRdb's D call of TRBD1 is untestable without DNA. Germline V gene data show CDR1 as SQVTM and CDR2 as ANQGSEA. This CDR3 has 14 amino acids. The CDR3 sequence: CSVAPPDGGAGYTF.